These 3 T cell receptor beta chains came from one sample sequenced in a study of neurological immune-mediated disorders (dated by TCRdb to the late 2010s). The label giving this sample's time point can be read as: longitudinal time-point 1 (baseline). Preparation of the library involved 5' RACE. Sequencing took place on an Illumina HiSeq 2500. Starting from the raw public reads, TCRdb applied fastp trimming at Q25, assembled clones with MiXCR and retained in-frame beta chains. CDR3 protein duplicates are merged, each entry listing the most common genes and DNA. This sample is represented by roughly 75,000 distinct CDR3 sequences; roughly 15% of them were singletons. The ten largest account for 4.5% to 5.5% of the sample. Sequenced sample: PBMCs. The receptors derive from a female donor with HTLV-1-associated myelopathy (HAM/TSP).

This clonotype occurred many times. This sequence joins TRBV28 and TRBJ2-5; 7 nucleotides agree with TRBD1. J was trimmed by 3 bases and V by 6 bases; bases with no gene match: 4. This CDR3 is 13 amino acids long. Per germline, CDR1 MDHEN and CDR2 SYDVKM. CDR3 amino acids: CASSGDSKETQYF. In DNA form, the CDR3 reads TGTGCCAGCAGCGGGGACAGCAAAGAGACCCAGTACTTC. The complete variable domain, with remaining parts taken from reference TRBV28 and TRBJ2-5, reads DVKVTQSSRYLVKRTGEKVFLECVQDMDHENMFWYRQDPGLGLRLIYFSYDVKMKEKGDIPEGYSVSREKKERFSLILESASTNQTSMYLCASSGDSKETQYFGPGTRLLVL.

Many counts were recorded for this clonotype. This rearrangement joins TRBV15 to TRBJ1-4, with D tentatively TRBD1 (6 bases). Germline lookup yields CDR1 LNHNV and CDR2 YYDKDF (reference sequence). Trimming removed 4 bases from V and 7 bases from J, with 19 bases in between. The CDR3 is 16 residues long. For the CDR3, the DNA is TGTGCCACCAGCAAAGACGGTGGGGGGCGAGGTGAAAAACTGTTTTTT. Protein: CATSKDGGGRGEKLFF.

Many counts were recorded for this clonotype. V gene TRBV5-6 combines with J gene TRBJ2-6, with a possible D match to TRBD2 (5 bases). With 4 bases removed from V and 2 bases from J, the gap between germline ends came to 10 bases. CDR1 and CDR2 from the germline V gene are SGHDT and YYEEEE. The CDR3 length is 15 residues. CDR3 protein: CASSPGLPGANVLTF. CDR3 nucleotides: TGTGCCAGCAGCCCTGGACTGCCTGGGGCCAACGTCCTGACTTTC.